This T cell receptor beta chain appears in the sequencing data of a study of T-cell reconstitution after alpha-beta-depleted transplantation in children. Study results and caveats: By one year post-transplant, T-cell counts and diversity largely arose from T cells that were newly produced. Reports say that about two months after transplant, the alpha-beta T cells came out of several hundred graft clones that had expanded. High day-60 TCRbeta diversity in some patients came from surviving recipient T cells and thymic progenitors.

Germline values: CDR1 SGHAT, CDR2 FQNNGV. The CDR3 spans 16 residues. Trimming took 5 bases from V and 1 from J, leaving 15 bases between them. The sample holds one count of this clonotype. The antigen is undetermined. Unique molecular identifiers were built into the TCRbeta library. Each CDR3 protein gets one entry after TCRdb re-called the PCR reads with MiXCR. The sample contains 600,000 or so distinct CDR3 sequences, 20% to 25% of which appear only once. The receptor was isolated from a boy in the first two years of life who had a stem cell transplant for acute myeloid leukemia, so the T cells may come from the graft donor. Sequencing used PBMCs, mostly from graft donor cells, obtained 360 days after TCRalphabeta/CD19-depleted stem cell transplant. The rearrangement joins TRBV11-2 to TRBJ2-1; D may be TRBD2 (6 bases). The CDR3 coding sequence is TGTGCCAGCAGCCCCCGGTCGGGGGTGTCCTACAATGAGCAGTTCTTC. This encodes CASSPRSGVSYNEQFF. The full variable domain, with the rest looked up from reference TRBV11-2 and TRBJ2-1, is EAGVAQSPRYKIIEKRQSVAFWCNPISGHATLYWYQQILGQGPKLLIQFQNNGVVDDSQLPKDRFSAERLKGVDSTLKIQPAKLEDSAVYLCASSPRSGVSYNEQFFGPGTRLTVL.